This TCR beta chain was found in a study of cytomegalovirus exposure and HLA in healthy donors. Study-wide findings and caveats: Specificity for CMV antigens was confirmed in vitro for a few of the CMV-associated chains. Immune exposure was documented only through CMV serostatus. What was likely a sequencing artifact was a cluster of highly shared sequence variants. Presence/absence analyses took donor sequencing depth as roughly uniform.

J lost 0 bases, V lost 5 bases, and 2 bases had no gene match. CDR3 size: 14 residues. The germline gives CDR1 MNHEY, CDR2 SVGAGI. The PCR made use of 60 Vbeta and 13 Jbeta primers. The repertoire was sequenced with immunoSEQ multiplex PCR; TCRdb's copy has only in-frame clones and lacks some. The table shows about 230,000 clones, with 75% to 90% occurring only once. Note on this clone: What it binds is unknown.

Sequencing used PBMCs. The clonotype was recovered from a woman aged 18-30 years in good health and CMV-seronegative. The gene calls are TRBV6-5 and TRBJ1-2; 8 positions match TRBD1. This CDR3 is CASSTGQANYGYTF. CDR3 DNA: TGTGCCAGCAGTACGGGACAGGCTAACTATGGCTACACCTTC.